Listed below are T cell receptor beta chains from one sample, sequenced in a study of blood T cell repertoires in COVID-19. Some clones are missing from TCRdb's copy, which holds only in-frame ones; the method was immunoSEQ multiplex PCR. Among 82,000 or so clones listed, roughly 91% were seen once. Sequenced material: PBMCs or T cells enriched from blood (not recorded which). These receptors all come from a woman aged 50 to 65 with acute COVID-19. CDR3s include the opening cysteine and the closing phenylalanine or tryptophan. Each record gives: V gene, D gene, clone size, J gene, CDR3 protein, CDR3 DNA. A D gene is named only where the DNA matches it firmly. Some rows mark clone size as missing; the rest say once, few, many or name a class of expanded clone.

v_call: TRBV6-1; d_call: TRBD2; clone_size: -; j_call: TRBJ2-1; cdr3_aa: CASSEGPGRATEQFF; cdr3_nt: TGTGCCAGCAGTGAAGGACCCGGGAGGGCTACTGAGCAGTTCTTC
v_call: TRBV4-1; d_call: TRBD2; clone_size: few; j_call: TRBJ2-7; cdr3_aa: CASSQGGSRSGSFSEQYF; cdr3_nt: TGCGCCAGCAGCCAAGGAGGATCAAGGAGCGGGAGTTTCTCCGAGCAGTACTTC
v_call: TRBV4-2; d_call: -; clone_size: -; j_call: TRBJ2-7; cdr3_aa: CASSQARVGLGEQYF; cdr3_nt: TGTGCCAGCAGCCAAGCCAGGGTGGGTTTGGGCGAGCAGTACTTC
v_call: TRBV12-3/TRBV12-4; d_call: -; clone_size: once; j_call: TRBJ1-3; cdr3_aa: CASRQGSGNTIYF; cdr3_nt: TGTGCCAGCAGACAGGGTTCTGGAAACACCATATATTTT
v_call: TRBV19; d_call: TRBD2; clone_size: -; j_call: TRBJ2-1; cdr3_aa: CATSSGRAPNEQFF; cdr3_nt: TGTGCCACCTCAAGCGGGAGGGCCCCCAATGAGCAGTTCTTC
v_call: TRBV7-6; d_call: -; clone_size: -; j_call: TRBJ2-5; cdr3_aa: CASSPETTWETQYF; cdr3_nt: TGTGCCAGCAGCCCAGAAACGACTTGGGAGACCCAGTACTTC
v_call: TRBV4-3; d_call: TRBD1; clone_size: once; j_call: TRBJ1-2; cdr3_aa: CASSPLGDSGYTF; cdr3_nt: TGCGCCAGCAGCCCCTTGGGGGACAGTGGCTACACCTTC
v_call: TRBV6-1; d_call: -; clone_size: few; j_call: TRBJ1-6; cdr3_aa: CASSEAWSQGYNSPLHF; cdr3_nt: TGTGCCAGCAGTGAAGCGTGGTCGCAGGGGTATAATTCACCCCTCCACTTT
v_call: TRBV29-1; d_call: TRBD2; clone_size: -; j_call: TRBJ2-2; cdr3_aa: CSVEDPGRAGTGELFF; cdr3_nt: TGCAGCGTTGAAGATCCTGGGAGGGCGGGCACCGGGGAGCTGTTTTTT
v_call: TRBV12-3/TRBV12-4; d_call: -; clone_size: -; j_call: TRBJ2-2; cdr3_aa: CASSLSYSGELFF; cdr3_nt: TGTGCCAGCAGTTTATCGTATTCCGGGGAGCTGTTTTTT
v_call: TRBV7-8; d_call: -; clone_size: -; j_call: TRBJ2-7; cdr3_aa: CASSPLGQSYEQYF; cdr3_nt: TGTGCCAGCAGCCCGCTAGGACAAAGCTACGAGCAGTACTTC
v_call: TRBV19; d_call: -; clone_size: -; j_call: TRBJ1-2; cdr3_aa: CASSPRAGPGGYTF; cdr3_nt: TGTGCCAGTAGTCCCCGGGCAGGGCCGGGTGGCTACACCTTC
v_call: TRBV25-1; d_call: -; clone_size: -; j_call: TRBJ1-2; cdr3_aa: CASSESGGGNYGYTF; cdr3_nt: TGTGCCAGCAGTGAATCGGGCGGGGGCAACTATGGCTACACCTTC
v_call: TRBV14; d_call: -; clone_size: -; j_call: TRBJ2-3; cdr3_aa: CASSQAYTDTQYF; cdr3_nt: TGTGCCAGCAGCCAAGCTTACACAGATACGCAGTATTTT
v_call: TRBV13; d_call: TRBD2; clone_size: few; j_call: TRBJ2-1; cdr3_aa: CASSLEGLAGPLLHNEQFF; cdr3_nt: TGTGCCAGCAGCTTAGAGGGACTAGCGGGCCCCCTCCTACACAATGAGCAGTTCTTC
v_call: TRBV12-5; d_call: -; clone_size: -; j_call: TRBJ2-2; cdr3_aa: CASGSNTGELFF; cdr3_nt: TGTGCTAGCGGGAGTAACACCGGGGAGCTGTTTTTT